Described below is a single T cell receptor beta chain sequence and its context. The record originates from a study of blood T cell repertoires in COVID-19. At the level of the study: Whether acute or convalescent, the COVID-19 samples came from the United States, Italy and Spain.

This CDR3 has 16 amino acids. Germline assignment: CDR1 MDHEN and CDR2 SYDVKM. The junction had 12 bases not matched to a gene; V was cut back by 8 bases and J by 4 bases. In the authors' workflow: For nucleated cells, counts were estimated from reference gene primer amplification. TCRdb's copy holds only in-frame clones and misses some; the assay was immunoSEQ multiplex PCR. The DNA gave D and trimming, while V, J and clone size come from that table. Of fewer than 30,000 clones in the sample, 85% to 95% were seen once. Sequencing was performed on peripheral blood. This TCR derives from a woman aged 70-85 years with COVID-19, enrolled during active disease. The V and J genes are TRBV28 and TRBJ1-1; the match to TRBD1 covers 11 bases. The CDR3 sequence: CASRPPPGTGGTEAFF. In DNA form, the CDR3 reads TGTGCCAGCCGGCCCCCCCCGGGGACAGGGGGCACTGAAGCTTTCTTT.